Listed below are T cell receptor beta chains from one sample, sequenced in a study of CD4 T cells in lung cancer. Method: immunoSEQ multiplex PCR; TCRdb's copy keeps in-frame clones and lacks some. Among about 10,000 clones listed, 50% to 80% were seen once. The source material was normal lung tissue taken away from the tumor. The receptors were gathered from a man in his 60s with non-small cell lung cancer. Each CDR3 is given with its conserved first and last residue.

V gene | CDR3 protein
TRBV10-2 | CASTGLAATGELFF
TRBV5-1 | CASSLPTGFHGYTF
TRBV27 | CASSQQGWDTEAFF
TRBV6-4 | CASSDLAGVSNEQFF
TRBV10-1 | CASSDGTVDPYGYTF
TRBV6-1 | CASSWGRPQGGYTF
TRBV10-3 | CAISERGYRNYEQYF
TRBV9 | CASSQREGYNEQFF
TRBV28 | CATTRGDFGANVLTF
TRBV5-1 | CASGGPSSYNEQFF
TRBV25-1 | CASSEQGVMYEQYF
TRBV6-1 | CASSATGGAGNTIYF
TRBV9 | CASSPRTSGTYNEQFF
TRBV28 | CASSFPSSLTDTQYF
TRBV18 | CASSLGQNQDTGELFF
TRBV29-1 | CSVRDNFNQPQHF
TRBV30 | CAWSAGIYEQYF
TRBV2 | CASRPLSGAEQFF
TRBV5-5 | CASSPGLAGGPWSQYF
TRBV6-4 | CASSDSPSGANEQFF
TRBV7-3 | CASSPGQLPNGYTF
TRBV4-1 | CASSQGEGGQPQHF
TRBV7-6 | CASSLSGGGRMETQYF
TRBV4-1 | CASSPQNRATNEKLFF
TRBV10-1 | CASSDSRRARTDTQYF
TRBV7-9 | CASSSGTSGDTQYF
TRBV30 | CAWSVVGGGPNNEQFF
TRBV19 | CASRPGRRDEKLFF
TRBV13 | CASSEDRVYTEAFF
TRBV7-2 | CASRRQGNSPLHF
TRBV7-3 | CASSLNGRWASGNAGELFF
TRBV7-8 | CASSRSNGNTEAFF
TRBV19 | CASSQGTENEQFF
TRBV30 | CAWSVGSGRANEQFF
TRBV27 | CASSRDRASSYNSPLHF
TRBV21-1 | CASRPGRGLAGSGNTGELFF
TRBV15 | CATSRIWGSGSTDTQYF
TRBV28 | CASSQGSLNEKLFF
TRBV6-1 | CASSPLTANTEAFF
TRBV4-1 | CASSPGAGERETQYF
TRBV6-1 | CASTRDGPNTGELFF
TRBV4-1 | CASSLRGDTQYF
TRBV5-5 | CASSLGRRGWGTDTQYF
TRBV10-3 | CAIGQGSPGANVLTF
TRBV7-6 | CASSLQGGDYGYTF
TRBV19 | CASSLRANYGYTF